These 16 T cell receptor beta chains originate from one sample sequenced in a study of T cells after yellow fever vaccination. TCRdb recomputed calls from the 5' RACE reads with MiXCR, one row per CDR3 protein. The data show some 350,000 distinct CDR3 sequences, under 14% seen once. The source material was PBMCs, sampled on the day of the first yellow fever vaccination. These receptors were obtained from a man between 18 and 29 years old who received the YFV17D yellow fever vaccine.

This clonotype was recorded a few times. The chain recombines TRBV10-3 with TRBJ2-7; either TRBD1 or TRBD2 may fit D (5 bases each). Between the trimmed V and J ends, which lost 10 bases and 3 bases, there was a span of 16 bases. The CDR3 is 13 residues long. Looked up from germline, CDR1 is ENHRY and CDR2 is SYGVKD. CDR3 sequence (DNA): TGTGCCAGCTCCCCGGGACCATACTACGAGCAGTACTTC. Translated, it gives CASSPGPYYEQYF.

This clonotype has more than one count but fewer than ten. V gene TRBV4-1 combines with J gene TRBJ1-1; maybe TRBD1 (5 bases). Germline lookup yields CDR1 MGHRA and CDR2 YSYEKL. The length of the CDR3 is 16 residues. V was clipped by 3 bases and J by 1 base, with 15 bases between them. The CDR3 here is CASSHKPQGQNTEAFF. CDR3 sequence (DNA): TGCGCCAGCAGCCACAAACCCCAAGGACAGAACACTGAAGCTTTCTTT.

V gene TRBV5-1 combines with J gene TRBJ1-2; D is possibly TRBD1 (6 bases). Trimming took 6 bases from V and 4 from J, leaving 16 bases between them. Looked up from germline, CDR1 is SGHRS and CDR2 is YFSETQ. CDR3 length equals 14 residues. The CDR3 nucleotides read TGCGCCAGCACCCAAGCAGGGGAGGTCTATGGCTACACCTTC. Protein product: CASTQAGEVYGYTF.

Concerning this clonotype itself: In this CDR3 the conserved last residue, phenylalanine or tryptophan, is missing, so a read error is likely. The chain carries TRBV7-9 and TRBJ2-1; 8 bases match TRBD2. The CDR3 totals 15 residues. Trimming cost V 5 bases and J 10 bases; bases outside gene matches: 13. Per the germline V gene, CDR1 is SEHNR and CDR2 is FQNEAQ (reference sequence). The DNA of the CDR3 is TGTGCCAGCAGCGCGACTCAGGGACTAGTACTCGAGCAGTTCATC. Translated: CASSATQGLVLEQFI.

This clonotype was detected only a few times. This chain links TRBV5-1 with TRBJ2-5, with TRBD1 matching over 9 bases. Per germline, CDR1 SGHRS and CDR2 YFSETQ. V trimming: 0 bases; J trimming: 8 bases; junction bases outside the gene matches: 5. The CDR3 contains 14 residues. CDR3 region: CASSLVGQGDTQYF. The CDR3 bases are TGCGCCAGCAGCTTGGTGGGACAGGGTGACACCCAGTACTTC. The full variable domain, rest sourced from reference TRBV5-1 and TRBJ2-5, is KAGVTQTPRYLIKTRGQQVTLSCSPISGHRSVSWYQQTPGQGLQFLFEYFSETQRNKGNFPGRFSGRQFSNSRSEMNVSTLELGDSALYLCASSLVGQGDTQYFGPGTRLLVL.

This chain joins TRBV6-5 and TRBJ1-1; TRBD1 is a possible D gene (5 bases). This CDR3 spans 12 amino acids. V was shortened by 2 bases and J by 11 bases, with 12 bases between the two germline ends. The V gene's germline CDR1 is MNHEY and CDR2 SVGAGI. CDR3 loop: CASSYGPGGAFF. Written as DNA, the CDR3 is TGTGCCAGCAGTTACGGCCCCGGGGGTGCTTTCTTT.

The genes are TRBV10-1 and TRBJ2-2; D is ambiguous. CDR1 is WNHNN and CDR2 is SYGVQD in the germline V gene (reference sequence). The V and J ends lost 2 bases and 4 bases respectively, with 5 bases between them. The CDR3 totals 13 residues. CDR3 sequence (DNA): TGCGCCAGCAGTGAGGGTACCACCGGGGAGCTGTTTTTT. This encodes CASSEGTTGELFF.

Only a few counts were recorded for this clonotype. The chain couples TRBV2 to TRBJ2-7; 13 bases align to TRBD2. Germline loops: CDR1 SNHLY, CDR2 FYNNEI. The V segment lost 2 bases and the J segment 0 bases; nucleotides outside the gene matches: 4. CDR3 length: 17 amino acids. The CDR3 DNA sequence: TGTGCCAGCAGTGAAAGAAGACTAGCGGGGGGCTCCTACGAGCAGTACGTC. Translating gives CASSERRLAGGSYEQYV.

The rearrangement joins TRBV19 to TRBJ1-6; maybe TRBD1 (5 bases). The germline V gene has CDR1 LNHDA and CDR2 SQIVND (reference sequence). V lost 6 bases and J lost 7, with 10 bases in between. This CDR3 comprises 13 residues. The CDR3 reads CASSNRQNSPLHF. The CDR3 nucleotides are TGTGCCAGTAGCAACCGACAGAATTCACCCCTCCACTTT. The variable domain in full, with the rest retrieved from reference TRBV19 and TRBJ1-6, is DGGITQSPKYLFRKEGQNVTLSCEQNLNHDAMYWYRQDPGQGLRLIYYSQIVNDFQKGDIAEGYSVSREKKESFPLTVTSAQKNPTAFYLCASSNRQNSPLHFGNGTRLTVT.

This clonotype showed up just a few times. The chain joins TRBV14 to TRBJ1-2; D call uncertain. Germline CDR1 reads SGHDN; CDR2 reads FVKESK. CDR3 length equals 13 residues. V was pared by 0 bases and J by 2 bases, with 4 bases between. The CDR3 loop reads CASSQDQNYGYTF. The CDR3 coding sequence is TGTGCCAGCAGCCAAGATCAGAACTATGGCTACACCTTC.

In this sample, this clonotype turned up a few times. The rearrangement uses TRBV19 and TRBJ2-3; no clear D gene. Germline-derived CDR1 and CDR2 are LNHDA and SQIVND (reference sequence). The ends were cut back, 1 base at V and 1 base at J, with 3 bases in the middle. CDR3 size: 13 residues. The CDR3 region has the DNA TGTGCCAGTAGTATAGCTGGCACAGATACGCAGTATTTT. Translating it yields CASSIAGTDTQYF.

This clonotype turned up a few times. The chain couples TRBV4-3 to TRBJ2-3; TRBD1 matches at 7 bases. The length of the CDR3 is 13 residues. V lost 6 bases and J lost 3; bases outside the gene matches: 3. The germline V gene encodes CDR1 LGHNA and CDR2 YSLEER. This CDR3 reads CASSHRGTDTQYF. DNA for the CDR3: TGCGCCAGCAGTCACAGGGGAACAGATACGCAGTATTTT.

The rearrangement links TRBV12-3 or TRBV12-4 to TRBJ2-7; D may be TRBD2 (6 bases). V lost 5 bases, J lost 1 base, and 18 bases lay in between. This CDR3 contains 16 residues. CDR3 sequence: CASSPRRGRPSYEQYF. The CDR3 DNA is TGTGCCAGCAGTCCCCGGAGGGGCCGGCCTTCCTACGAGCAGTACTTC.

The chain uses TRBV9 and TRBJ2-5; D is perhaps TRBD1 (6 bases). From germline, CDR1 is SGDLS and CDR2 YYNGEE. The CDR3 consists of 15 residues. V gave up 4 bases and J gave up 5 bases, with 18 bases separating them. Written as DNA, the CDR3 is TGTGCCAGCAGCCTACAGGGCGCAGGGTGGGAGACCCAGTACTTC. Its translation is CASSLQGAGWETQYF.

The CDR3: CASSRRKNTEAFF. CDR3 nucleotides: TGTGCCAGCAGCCGACGGAAGAACACTGAAGCTTTCTTT. The chain recombines TRBV7-2 with TRBJ1-1; D gene unclear. Germline lookup yields CDR1 SGHTA and CDR2 FQGNSA. The CDR3 length is 13 residues. Trimming took off 5 bases at V and 1 base at J, with 8 bases between the two ends.

The sample holds a few counts of this clonotype. The chain combines TRBV4-3 with TRBJ2-1; the D gene is possibly TRBD2 (6 bases). The ends were cut back, 4 bases at V and 9 bases at J, with 16 bases in the middle. Germline assignment: CDR1 LGHNA and CDR2 YSLEER. The CDR3 consists of 14 residues. CDR3 residues: CASSPATSRSEQFF. In DNA form, the CDR3 reads TGCGCCAGCAGCCCCGCGACTAGTCGCTCTGAGCAGTTCTTC.